The 2 T cell receptor beta chains below were found in one sample sequenced in a study of response to subunit inactivated influenza vaccine. TCRdb re-called the RT-PCR reads through MiXCR, storing one row per CDR3 protein. There are about 480,000 distinct CDR3 sequences in the sample; 10% to 15% occur only once, and 13% lies in the top ten. This sample comprised PBMCs from blood, obtained 40 to 50 days after vaccination. The receptors were sampled from a middle-aged man who received an inactivated influenza vaccine.

This clonotype was observed a handful of times. V and J are TRBV29-1 and TRBJ2-7, with D possibly matching TRBD2 (6 bases). CDR3 size: 14 residues. The ends were cut back, 7 bases at V and 1 base at J, with 17 bases in the middle. Germline values: CDR1 SQVTM, CDR2 ANQGSEA. The CDR3 loop is CSAARGGESYEQYF. As DNA, the CDR3 is TGCAGCGCCGCTCGGGGCGGGGAATCCTACGAGCAGTACTTC.

This clonotype was seen repeatedly, ten times or more. DNA for the CDR3: TGCAGCGTTGAGGGTCTTGCGGAGAGCTCCTACAATGAGCAGTTCTTC. This encodes CSVEGLAESSYNEQFF. The chain has TRBV29-1 and TRBJ2-1; D is uncertain. V lost 3 bases and J 0 bases, leaving 15 bases between the germline ends. Germline assignment: CDR1 SQVTM and CDR2 ANQGSEA. The CDR3 consists of 16 residues.